The source of this TCR beta chain is a study of T-cell memory formation after mild COVID-19. Broader study findings: Prior to infection, memory already included some responding clones, suggesting cross-reactive memory joined. Those CD4+ clones that contracted were mainly in CM and EM (CD8+ ones in EMRA).

There are a few counts of this clonotype. The antigen is undetermined. After 5'RACE with constant-segment primers, TCR alpha and TCR beta cDNA libraries carrying sample barcodes and UMIs were obtained. TCRdb used MiXCR to reprocess the 5' RACE reads, holding one entry per CDR3 protein. The sample consists of about 400,000 distinct CDR3 sequences, more than 15% of them appearing once. CDR1 is LGHNA, CDR2 YNFKEQ, per germline. The V and J ends lost 2 bases and 1 base respectively, with 17 bases between them. This CDR3 is 17 amino acids long. This receptor was obtained from a young man who had mild COVID-19 (a few samples of this study predate the infection). Cell type and time point are not known. V and J are TRBV4-2 and TRBJ1-1, with D maybe TRBD1 (5 bases). The sample taken for sequencing was PBMCs or a T cell subset sorted from them (not recorded which). The CDR3 loop is CASSQLSPGTANTEAFF. In DNA, the CDR3 is TGTGCCAGCAGCCAATTAAGTCCCGGGACGGCGAACACTGAAGCTTTCTTT.